The 30 T cell receptor beta chains listed next were all sequenced from one sample in a study of PD-1 blockade in classical Hodgkin lymphoma. Relapses following autologous stem cell transplantation were seen in all patients, with brentuximab vedotin exposure varying. Measured with immunoSEQ multiplex PCR; TCRdb has only the in-frame clones, and not every one. The repertoire holds tens of thousands of clones, roughly nine tenths seen once, with about 8.8% in the top ten. The sample in question was peripheral blood mononuclear cells (PBMCs), obtained at baseline. The receptors shown here come from a human donor with classical Hodgkin lymphoma.

The chain links TRBV20-1 to TRBJ2-5; the D is unclear. The ends were cut back, 3 bases at V and 4 bases at J, with 6 bases in the middle. This CDR3 is 11 amino acids long. CDR1 and CDR2 from the germline V gene are DFQATT and SNEGSKA (reference sequence). The DNA for the CDR3 is TGCAGTGCTAGTCTTGGAGAGACCCAGTACTTC. Amino acid sequence: CSASLGETQYF.

The rearrangement uses TRBV7-2 and TRBJ2-7, with no clear D. The CDR3 has 19 residues. Germline CDR1 reads SGHTA; CDR2 reads FQGNSA. Trimming shortened V by 1 base and J by 3 bases, and 25 bases separated the two germline ends. The CDR3 region is CASSLEPSMAGPKGYEQYF. The CDR3 DNA sequence: TGTGCCAGCAGCTTAGAGCCCTCTATGGCAGGCCCCAAGGGCTACGAGCAGTACTTC. The full variable domain, its missing parts supplied by reference TRBV7-2 and TRBJ2-7, is GAGVSQSPSNKVTEKGKDVELRCDPISGHTALYWYRQSLGQGLEFLIYFQGNSAPDKSGLPSDRFSAERTGGSVSTLTIQRTQQEDSAVYLCASSLEPSMAGPKGYEQYFGPGTRLTVT.

Turning to this clone: The junction does not match germline at one end; this may be a read error. The chain is built from TRBV7-9 and TRBJ2-7; tentatively, D is TRBD1 (6 bases). Germline V gene data show CDR1 as SEHNR and CDR2 as FQNEAQ (reference sequence). The CDR3 loop spans 13 amino acids. Here the CDR3 reads CVSSLTGFHEQYF. For the CDR3, the DNA is TGTGTCAGCAGCCTTACAGGGTTCCACGAGCAGTACTTC.

This chain connects TRBV28 to TRBJ1-2; D is unresolved. The CDR3 is 15 residues long. V was trimmed by 6 bases and J by 6 bases, leaving 20 bases between them. Germline V gene lookup returns CDR1 MDHEN and CDR2 SYDVKM. CDR3 protein: CASRLAVGRMDGYTF. CDR3 DNA: TGTGCCAGCAGGTTGGCCGTCGGCAGGATGGATGGCTACACCTTC.

The rearrangement joins TRBV28 to TRBJ2-3; possibly TRBD1 for D (5 bases). The CDR3 has 14 amino acids. Germline CDR1 is MDHEN and CDR2 is SYDVKM. Trimming pared 8 bases from V and 5 bases from J, leaving 17 bases between. The DNA of the CDR3 is TGTGCCAGCGGCCGAAGGGGAAGGGAAGATACGCAGTATTTT. Protein: CASGRRGREDTQYF.

V is TRBV4-1 and J is TRBJ2-7; D is uncertain. The CDR3 is made up of 14 amino acids. V lost 1 base and J 4 bases, leaving 11 bases between the germline ends. Germline lookup yields CDR1 MGHRA and CDR2 YSYEKL. The CDR3 DNA follows: TGCGCCAGCAGCCAAGGTGTCCACGGGTACGAGCAGTACTTC. It is translated as CASSQGVHGYEQYF.

The rearrangement uses TRBV7-8 and TRBJ2-5; the match to TRBD1 covers 7 bases. Trimming cost V 7 bases and J 5 bases; bases outside gene matches: 7. The CDR3 consists of 13 residues. Germline CDR1 reads SGHVS; CDR2 reads FQNEAQ. For the CDR3, the DNA is TGTGCCAGCAACCGGGACAGAGGGGAGACCCAGTACTTC. This encodes CASNRDRGETQYF. The full variable domain, rest sourced from reference TRBV7-8 and TRBJ2-5, is GAGVSQSPRYKVAKRGQDVALRCDPISGHVSLFWYQQALGQGPEFLTYFQNEAQLDKSGLPSDRFFAERPEGSVSTLKIQRTQQEDSAVYLCASNRDRGETQYFGPGTRLLVL.

The chain is built from TRBV7-9 and TRBJ1-4; no clear D. The CDR3 runs to 12 residues. Trimming removed 1 base from V and 7 bases from J, with 4 bases in between. Germline V gene data show CDR1 as SEHNR and CDR2 as FQNEAQ (reference sequence). This CDR3 reads CASSLGSEKLFF. The CDR3 nucleotides read TGTGCCAGCAGCTTAGGGTCTGAAAAACTGTTTTTT.

Here the CDR3 reads CASSSRTSETYNEQFF. CDR3 in DNA: TGTGCCAGCAGCTCCAGGACTAGCGAAACGTACAATGAGCAGTTCTTC. This chain uses TRBV7-8 with TRBJ2-1, with 9 bases that match TRBD2. The CDR3 consists of 16 residues. Per the germline V gene, CDR1 is SGHVS and CDR2 is FQNEAQ. Trimming took 4 bases from V and 4 from J; bases not matched to a gene: 8.

The count of this clone is one. This sequence joins TRBV7-8 and TRBJ1-6; D ambiguous. CDR1 is SGHVS, CDR2 FQNEAQ, per germline. CDR3 size: 14 residues. V lost 5 bases and J 4 bases, leaving 9 bases between the germline ends. This chain's CDR3 is CASSKQLYNSPLHF. CDR3 nucleotide sequence: TGTGCCAGCAGCAAACAGCTATATAATTCACCCCTCCACTTT.

This clone was detected once. The J gene is TRBJ2-3, the V gene TRBV29-1; D may be TRBD2 (5 bases). Per the germline V gene, CDR1 is SQVTM and CDR2 is ANQGSEA. This CDR3 is built from 15 residues. V lost 7 bases and J 0 bases, leaving 17 bases between the germline ends. The chain's CDR3 is CSGNSAEDSTDTQYF. CDR3 bases: TGCAGCGGGAACTCAGCGGAGGATAGCACAGATACGCAGTATTTT.

The chain combines TRBV29-1 with TRBJ2-7, with TRBD1 matching 7 bases. The CDR3 has 16 residues. The J segment lost 3 bases and the V segment lost 4 bases, leaving 15 bases of the junction unmatched. From germline, CDR1 is SQVTM and CDR2 ANQGSEA. The CDR3 coding sequence is TGCAGCGTTGTGGGAGAGGGGGCTAGTGGAATCTACGAGCAGTACTTC. This encodes CSVVGEGASGIYEQYF.

The chain uses TRBV6-1 and TRBJ2-3; D is unclear. Trimming stripped 2 bases from V and 4 bases from J, with 13 bases between. The CDR3 is made up of 15 amino acids. The germline CDR1 and CDR2 sequences are MNHNS and SASEGT. The CDR3 loop reads CASSELGGAPDTQYF. Here the CDR3 DNA reads TGTGCCAGCAGTGAACTTGGCGGAGCACCAGATACGCAGTATTTT.

The chain uses TRBV7-9 and TRBJ2-3; D call uncertain. Germline V lookup: CDR1 SEHNR, CDR2 FQNEAQ (reference sequence). The CDR3 is made up of 17 amino acids. Trimming removed 5 bases from V and 2 bases from J, with 20 bases in between. CDR3 sequence (DNA): TGTGCCAGCAGCCCGCTGTTGGGGTTAGGAGTCACAGATACGCAGTATTTT. Translated, it gives CASSPLLGLGVTDTQYF.

V usage is TRBV2 and J usage is TRBJ1-2, with D possibly being TRBD1 (6 bases). V was clipped by 6 bases and J by 5 bases, with 16 bases between them. The CDR3 covers 14 residues. Germline values: CDR1 SNHLY, CDR2 FYNNEI. CDR3 bases: TGTGCCAGCAGGGGGGCTTGGCAGGGGTATGGCTACACCTTC. Translating it yields CASRGAWQGYGYTF.

The table lists this clone with a count of one. The rearrangement uses TRBV28 and TRBJ2-7; D gene uncertain. In germline, CDR1 is MDHEN, CDR2 SYDVKM. The CDR3 sequence is 13 residues long. V was clipped by 6 bases and J by 4 bases, with 13 bases between them. The CDR3 DNA follows: TGTGCCAGCAGGCATCAGGACCGGTACGAGCAGTACTTC. It is translated as CASRHQDRYEQYF. Supplemented by reference TRBV28 and TRBJ2-7, the full variable domain reads DVKVTQSSRYLVKRTGEKVFLECVQDMDHENMFWYRQDPGLGLRLIYFSYDVKMKEKGDIPEGYSVSREKKERFSLILESASTNQTSMYLCASRHQDRYEQYFGPGTRLTVT.

The table lists this clone with a few counts. The chain recombines TRBV28 with TRBJ1-5; 7 bases map to TRBD1. The V gene's germline CDR1 is MDHEN and CDR2 SYDVKM. The J segment lost 7 bases and the V segment lost 5 bases, leaving 14 bases of the junction unmatched. The CDR3 totals 16 residues. CDR3 DNA: TGTGCCAGCAGTCCCCCCCGACAGGGTGCAAGGCAGCCCCAGCATTTT. This encodes CASSPPRQGARQPQHF. Supplemented by reference TRBV28 and TRBJ1-5, the full variable domain reads DVKVTQSSRYLVKRTGEKVFLECVQDMDHENMFWYRQDPGLGLRLIYFSYDVKMKEKGDIPEGYSVSREKKERFSLILESASTNQTSMYLCASSPPRQGARQPQHFGDGTRLSIL.

V is TRBV28 and J is TRBJ1-2; D unresolved. Trimming left V 5 bases short and J 4 bases short, with 17 bases between. The germline gives CDR1 MDHEN, CDR2 SYDVKM. CDR3 length equals 15 residues. CDR3 DNA: TGTGCCAGCAGTCGAGATACAAGGTCCTCCTATGGCTACACCTTC. This translates into CASSRDTRSSYGYTF.

CDR3 DNA sequence: TGCGCCAGCAGCTTTATGGGACTTACCAACACTGAAGCTTTCTTT. It translates to CASSFMGLTNTEAFF. The V gene is TRBV5-1, the J gene TRBJ1-1, with D possibly matching TRBD1 (5 bases). Per the germline V gene, CDR1 is SGHRS and CDR2 is YFSETQ. The CDR3 is made up of 15 amino acids. V gave up 2 bases and J gave up 2 bases, with 13 bases separating them.

This chain links TRBV12-5 with TRBJ2-3, with TRBD2 identical over 12 bases. The CDR3 runs 16 residues. Trimming removed 6 bases from V and 6 bases from J; junction bases left unmatched: 10. The germline V gene has CDR1 LGHNT and CDR2 FRNRAP. The CDR3: CASGPNLAGGPDTQYF. In nucleotides, the CDR3 is TGTGCTAGTGGGCCTAATCTAGCGGGGGGGCCGGATACGCAGTATTTT. The full variable domain, completed using reference TRBV12-5 and TRBJ2-3, is DARVTQTPRHKVTEMGQEVTMRCQPILGHNTVFWYRQTMMQGLELLAYFRNRAPLDDSGMPKDRFSAEMPDATLATLKIQPSEPRDSAVYFCASGPNLAGGPDTQYFGPGTRLTVL.

On this clone: In the same sample, other DNA sequences code for this CDR3. The V and J genes are TRBV11-2 and TRBJ2-7; D gene ambiguous. The germline gives CDR1 SGHAT, CDR2 FQNNGV. Trimming cost V 1 base and J 3 bases, with 7 bases left between them. CDR3 size: 13 residues. The CDR3 here is CASSLVPGYEQYF. CDR3 nucleotides: TGTGCCAGCAGCTTAGTCCCTGGCTACGAGCAGTACTTC.

The CDR3, as DNA: TGTGCCAGCAGCGTGTCCGGGGTAGCGGGAGTACAGTACTTC. Translated, it gives CASSVSGVAGVQYF. The chain employs TRBV9 and TRBJ2-7; 9 bases fit TRBD2. The germline gives CDR1 SGDLS, CDR2 YYNGEE. CDR3 length equals 14 residues. After removal of 2 bases from V and 10 bases from J, the junction contained 10 bases not matched to a gene.

V usage is TRBV19 and J usage is TRBJ2-7, with 9 bases aligning to TRBD1. The CDR3 is made up of 14 amino acids. Germline CDR1 is LNHDA and CDR2 is SQIVND (reference sequence). V was clipped by 9 bases and J by 6 bases; unmatched bases: 12. In DNA, the CDR3 is TGTGCCAGCTCCCCCGGGACAGGGTACTTCGAGCAGTACTTC. Protein product: CASSPGTGYFEQYF.

This chain links TRBV9 with TRBJ2-2; 8 positions agree with TRBD2. Germline V gene data show CDR1 as SGDLS and CDR2 as YYNGEE. The CDR3 loop spans 15 amino acids. V was pared by 1 base and J by 7 bases, with 6 bases of the junction left unmatched. CDR3 in amino acids: CASSVRAGGIGELFF. The CDR3 nucleotides read TGTGCCAGCAGCGTACGGGCGGGAGGAATCGGGGAGCTGTTTTTT. The full variable domain, rest sourced from reference TRBV9 and TRBJ2-2, is DSGVTQTPKHLITATGQRVTLRCSPRSGDLSVYWYQQSLDQGLQFLIQYYNGEERAKGNILERFSAQQFPDLHSELNLSSLELGDSALYFCASSVRAGGIGELFFGEGSRLTVL.

The chain recombines TRBV18 with TRBJ2-5; D remains unclear. Per the germline V gene, CDR1 is KGHSH and CDR2 is LQKENI. This CDR3 contains 11 residues. Trimming shortened V by 6 bases and J by 7 bases, and 9 bases separated the two germline ends. The CDR3 spells CASSPGGTQYF. The CDR3 DNA reads as TGTGCCAGCTCCCCGGGTGGGACCCAGTACTTC. Based on the CDR3 plus reference TRBV18 and TRBJ2-5, the full variable domain is NAGVMQNPRHLVRRRGQEARLRCSPMKGHSHVYWYRQLPEEGLKFMVYLQKENIIDESGMPKERFSAEFPKEGPSILRIQQVVRGDSAAYFCASSPGGTQYFGPGTRLLVL.

The genes are TRBV11-1 and TRBJ2-2; 10 nucleotides match TRBD2. The junction had 6 bases not matched to a gene; V was cut back by 2 bases and J by 0 bases. This CDR3 region has 18 residues. Germline CDR1 SGHAT, CDR2 FQDESV (reference sequence). The CDR3 DNA reads TGTGCCAGCAGCTTATATGAGCGGGGGGGCCCGAACACCGGGGAGCTGTTTTTT. Amino acids: CASSLYERGGPNTGELFF.

The chain recombines TRBV4-1 with TRBJ2-1, with D unclear. From germline, CDR1 is MGHRA and CDR2 YSYEKL. The CDR3 has 16 residues. The V end lost 0 bases, the J end lost 0 bases, and 9 bases lay between the germline ends. CDR3 nucleotides: TGCGCCAGCAGCCAAGATCAGAAGAGCTCCTACAATGAGCAGTTCTTC. Amino acids: CASSQDQKSSYNEQFF.

This clone has a single count. The genes are TRBV27 and TRBJ2-7; 7 nucleotides align to TRBD1. Germline V gene sequence: CDR1 MNHEY, CDR2 SMNVEV (reference sequence). This CDR3 is built from 14 residues. V shed 5 bases, J shed 3 bases, and the junction held 7 bases outside the gene matches. The CDR3 DNA reads TGTGCCAGCAGTCGGACAGGTTATGACTACGAGCAGTACTTC. It encodes CASSRTGYDYEQYF.

The chain has TRBV18 and TRBJ2-3; 9 bases are shared with TRBD2. Germline V gene sequence: CDR1 KGHSH, CDR2 LQKENI. V was pared by 1 base and J by 1 base, with 3 bases of the junction left unmatched. The CDR3 length is 16 residues. The CDR3 DNA follows: TGTGCCAGCTCACCACTGCGCGGGGGGGGCACAGATACGCAGTATTTT. Translating it yields CASSPLRGGGTDTQYF. Drawing the rest from reference TRBV18 and TRBJ2-3, the complete variable domain is NAGVMQNPRHLVRRRGQEARLRCSPMKGHSHVYWYRQLPEEGLKFMVYLQKENIIDESGMPKERFSAEFPKEGPSILRIQQVVRGDSAAYFCASSPLRGGGTDTQYFGPGTRLTVL.

The J gene is TRBJ2-7, the V gene TRBV20-1; no clear D gene. V lost 3 bases to trimming and J lost 6 bases, with 9 bases between them. CDR1 is DFQATT and CDR2 is SNEGSKA in the germline V gene (reference sequence). This CDR3 is 11 amino acids long. CDR3 in DNA: TGCAGTGCTAGTGGGCTTAGCGAGCAGTACTTC. Protein sequence: CSASGLSEQYF.